This T cell receptor beta chain derives from a study of CD4+ T cells in melanoma. The assay was immunoSEQ multiplex PCR, and TCRdb's table has in-frame clones only and misses some. This sample has roughly 50,000 clones, with 85% to 90% found just once. Study-wide results and limits: A reported correlation linked neoantigen-specific CD4+ T cells to CD8+, macrophage and B cell function. Reportedly, melanoma neoantigen-specific CD4+ T cells showed varied differentiation states.

Comment on this clone: Its antigen remains unidentified.

V was cut by 6 bases and J by 1 base, with 12 bases left in between. The CDR3 covers 14 residues. Germline V lookup: CDR1 MNHEY, CDR2 SMNVEV (reference sequence). The TCR was taken from a human donor with melanoma. Sequencing used peripheral blood. This rearrangement joins TRBV27 to TRBJ1-1; possible D gene TRBD1, 6 bases. CDR3 amino acids: CASRTGTPNTEAFF. In nucleotides, the CDR3 is TGTGCCAGCAGGACCGGGACACCGAACACTGAAGCTTTCTTT.